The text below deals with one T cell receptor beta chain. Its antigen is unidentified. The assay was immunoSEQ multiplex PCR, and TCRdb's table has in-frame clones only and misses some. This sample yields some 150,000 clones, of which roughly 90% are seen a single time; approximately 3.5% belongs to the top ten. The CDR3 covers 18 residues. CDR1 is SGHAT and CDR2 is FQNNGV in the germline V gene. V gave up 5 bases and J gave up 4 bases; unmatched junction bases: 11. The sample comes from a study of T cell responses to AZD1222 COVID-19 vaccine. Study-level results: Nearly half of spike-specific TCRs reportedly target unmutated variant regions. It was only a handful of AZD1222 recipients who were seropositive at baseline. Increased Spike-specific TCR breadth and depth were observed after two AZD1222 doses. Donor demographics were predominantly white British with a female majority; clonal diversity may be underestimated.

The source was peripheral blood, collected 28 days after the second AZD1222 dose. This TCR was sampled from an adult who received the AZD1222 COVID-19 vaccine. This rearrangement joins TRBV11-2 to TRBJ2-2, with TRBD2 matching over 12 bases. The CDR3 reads CASSRLPGLAGLTGELFF. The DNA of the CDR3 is TGTGCCAGCAGCCGTTTGCCGGGACTAGCGGGTCTCACCGGGGAGCTGTTTTTT.